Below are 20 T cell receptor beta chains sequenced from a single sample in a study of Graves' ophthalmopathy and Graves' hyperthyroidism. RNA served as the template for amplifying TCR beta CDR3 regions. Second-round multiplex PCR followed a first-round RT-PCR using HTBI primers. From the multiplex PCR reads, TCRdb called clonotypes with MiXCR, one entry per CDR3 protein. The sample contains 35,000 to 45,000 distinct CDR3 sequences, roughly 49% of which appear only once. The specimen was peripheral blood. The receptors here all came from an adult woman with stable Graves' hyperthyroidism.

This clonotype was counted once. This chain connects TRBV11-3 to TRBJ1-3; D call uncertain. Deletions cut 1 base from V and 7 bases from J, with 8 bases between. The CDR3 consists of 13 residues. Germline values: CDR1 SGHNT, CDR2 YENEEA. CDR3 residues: CASSLVLGNTIYF. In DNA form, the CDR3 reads TGTGCCAGCAGCTTAGTGTTAGGGAACACCATATATTTT.

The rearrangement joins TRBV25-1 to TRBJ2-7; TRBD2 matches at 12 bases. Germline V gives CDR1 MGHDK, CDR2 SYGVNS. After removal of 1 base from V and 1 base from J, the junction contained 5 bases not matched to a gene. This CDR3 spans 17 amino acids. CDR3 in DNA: TGTGCCAGCAGTGAATGGGGGACTAGCGGGCCATCCTACGAGCAGTACTTC. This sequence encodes CASSEWGTSGPSYEQYF.

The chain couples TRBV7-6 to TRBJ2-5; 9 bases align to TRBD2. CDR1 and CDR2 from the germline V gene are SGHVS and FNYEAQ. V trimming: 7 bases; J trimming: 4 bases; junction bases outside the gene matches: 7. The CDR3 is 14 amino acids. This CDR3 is CASTYAGGGETQYF. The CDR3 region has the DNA TGTGCCAGCACTTATGCGGGAGGGGGAGAGACCCAGTACTTC.

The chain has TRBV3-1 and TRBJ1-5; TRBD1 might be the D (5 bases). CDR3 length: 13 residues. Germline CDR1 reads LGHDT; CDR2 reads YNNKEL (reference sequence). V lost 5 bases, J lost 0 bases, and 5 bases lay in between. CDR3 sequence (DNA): TGTGCCAGCAGCGGGACTAGCAATCAGCCCCAGCATTTT. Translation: CASSGTSNQPQHF.

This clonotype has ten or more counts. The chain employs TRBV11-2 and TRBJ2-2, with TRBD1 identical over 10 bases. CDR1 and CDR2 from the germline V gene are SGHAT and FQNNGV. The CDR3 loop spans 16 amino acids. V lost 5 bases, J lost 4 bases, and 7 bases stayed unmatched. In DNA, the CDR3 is TGTGCCAGCAGCCCCGGACAGGGGGGAAGCACCGGGGAGCTGTTTTTT. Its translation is CASSPGQGGSTGELFF.

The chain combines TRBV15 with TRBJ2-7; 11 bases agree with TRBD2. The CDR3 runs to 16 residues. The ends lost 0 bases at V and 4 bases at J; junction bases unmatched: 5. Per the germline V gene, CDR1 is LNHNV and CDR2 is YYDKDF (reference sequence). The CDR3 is CATSREPGLAVYEQYF. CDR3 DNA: TGTGCCACCAGCAGAGAACCGGGACTAGCGGTTTACGAGCAGTACTTC.

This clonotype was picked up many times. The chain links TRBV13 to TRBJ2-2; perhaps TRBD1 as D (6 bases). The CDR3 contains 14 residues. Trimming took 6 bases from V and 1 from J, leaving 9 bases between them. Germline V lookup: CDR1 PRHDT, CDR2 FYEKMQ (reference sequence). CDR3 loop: CASRQQGNTGELFF. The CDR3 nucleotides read TGTGCCAGCAGACAACAGGGGAACACCGGGGAGCTGTTTTTT.

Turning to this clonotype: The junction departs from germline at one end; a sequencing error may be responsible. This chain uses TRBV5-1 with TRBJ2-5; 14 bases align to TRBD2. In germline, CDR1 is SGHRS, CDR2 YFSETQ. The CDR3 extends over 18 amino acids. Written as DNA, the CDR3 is TGCGCCAGCAGCGGAATCGGGACTAGCGGGAGACCCCAAGAGATCCAGTACTTC. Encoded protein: CASSGIGTSGRPQEIQYF.

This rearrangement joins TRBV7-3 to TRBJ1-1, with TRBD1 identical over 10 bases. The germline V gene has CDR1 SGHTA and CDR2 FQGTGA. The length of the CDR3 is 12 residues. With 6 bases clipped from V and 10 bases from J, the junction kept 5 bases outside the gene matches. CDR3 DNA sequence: TGTGCCAGCAGGCGGGACAGGGGTATAGCTTTCTTT. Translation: CASRRDRGIAFF.

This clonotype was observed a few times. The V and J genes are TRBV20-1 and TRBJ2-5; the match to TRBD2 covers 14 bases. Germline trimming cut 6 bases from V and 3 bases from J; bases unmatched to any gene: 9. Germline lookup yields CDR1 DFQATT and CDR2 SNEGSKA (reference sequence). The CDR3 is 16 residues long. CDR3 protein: CSARMTSGGGKETQYF. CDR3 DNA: TGCAGTGCCAGGATGACTAGCGGGGGGGGGAAAGAGACCCAGTACTTC.

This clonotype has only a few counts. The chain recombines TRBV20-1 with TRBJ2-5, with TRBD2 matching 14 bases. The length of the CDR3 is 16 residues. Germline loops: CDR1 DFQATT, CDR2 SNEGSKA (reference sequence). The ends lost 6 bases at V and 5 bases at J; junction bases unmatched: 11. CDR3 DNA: TGCAGTGCCAGGATGACTAGCGGGAGGGCCCTGGAGACCCAGTACTTC. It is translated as CSARMTSGRALETQYF.

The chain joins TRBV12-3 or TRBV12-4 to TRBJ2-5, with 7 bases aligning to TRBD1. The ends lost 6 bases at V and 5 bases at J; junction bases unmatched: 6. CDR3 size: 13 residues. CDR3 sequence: CASRSTGTETQYF. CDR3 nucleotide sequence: TGTGCCAGCAGATCGACAGGGACGGAGACCCAGTACTTC.

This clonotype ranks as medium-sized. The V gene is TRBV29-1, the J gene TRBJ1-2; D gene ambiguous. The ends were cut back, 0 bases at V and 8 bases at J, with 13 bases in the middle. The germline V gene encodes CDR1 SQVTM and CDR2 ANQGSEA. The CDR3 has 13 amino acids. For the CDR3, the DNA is TGCAGCGTTGAAGATGCCAGACAAGGCGGCTACACCTTC. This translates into CSVEDARQGGYTF. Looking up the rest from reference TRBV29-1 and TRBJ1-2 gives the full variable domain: SAVISQKPSRDICQRGTSLTIQCQVDSQVTMMFWYRQQPGQSLTLIATANQGSEATYESGFVIDKFPISRPNLTFSTLTVSNMSPEDSSIYLCSVEDARQGGYTFGSGTRLTVV.

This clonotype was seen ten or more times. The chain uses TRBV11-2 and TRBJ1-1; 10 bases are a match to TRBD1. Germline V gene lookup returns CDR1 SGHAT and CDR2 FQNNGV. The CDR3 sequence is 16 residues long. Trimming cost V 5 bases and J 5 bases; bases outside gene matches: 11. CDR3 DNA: TGTGCCAGCAGCCTCCGGACAGGGGGAAGTTGGACTGAAGCTTTCTTT. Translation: CASSLRTGGSWTEAFF.

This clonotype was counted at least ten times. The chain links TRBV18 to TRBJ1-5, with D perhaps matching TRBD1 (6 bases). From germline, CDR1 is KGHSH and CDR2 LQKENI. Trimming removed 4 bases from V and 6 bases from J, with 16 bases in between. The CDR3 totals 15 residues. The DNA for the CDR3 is TGTGCCAGCTCACGGACAGCCACTACTACTCAGCCCCAGCATTTT. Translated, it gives CASSRTATTTQPQHF.

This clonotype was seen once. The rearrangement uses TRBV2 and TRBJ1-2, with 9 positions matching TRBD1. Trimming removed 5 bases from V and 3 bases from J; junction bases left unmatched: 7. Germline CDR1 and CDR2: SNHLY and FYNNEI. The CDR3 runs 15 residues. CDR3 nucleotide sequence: TGTGCCAGCAGTTCCGACAGGGGGATAGACTATGGCTACACCTTC. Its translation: CASSSDRGIDYGYTF.

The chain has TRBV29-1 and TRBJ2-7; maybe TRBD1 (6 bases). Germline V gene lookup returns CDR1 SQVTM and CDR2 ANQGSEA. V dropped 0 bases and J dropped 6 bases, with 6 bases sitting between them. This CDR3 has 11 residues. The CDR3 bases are TGCAGCGTTGAAGAAGGGGGCGAGCAGTACTTC. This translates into CSVEEGGEQYF.

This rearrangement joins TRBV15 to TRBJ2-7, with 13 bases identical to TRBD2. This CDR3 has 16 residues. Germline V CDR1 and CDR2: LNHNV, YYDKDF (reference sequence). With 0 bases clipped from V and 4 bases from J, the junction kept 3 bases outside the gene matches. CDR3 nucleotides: TGTGCCACCAGCAGAGAACCGGGACTAGCGGGGTACGAGCAGTACTTC. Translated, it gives CATSREPGLAGYEQYF. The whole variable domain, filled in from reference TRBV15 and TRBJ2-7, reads DAMVIQNPRYQVTQFGKPVTLSCSQTLNHNVMYWYQQKSSQAPKLLFHYYDKDFNNEADTPDNFQSRRPNTSFCFLDIRSPGLGDTAMYLCATSREPGLAGYEQYFGPGTRLTVT.

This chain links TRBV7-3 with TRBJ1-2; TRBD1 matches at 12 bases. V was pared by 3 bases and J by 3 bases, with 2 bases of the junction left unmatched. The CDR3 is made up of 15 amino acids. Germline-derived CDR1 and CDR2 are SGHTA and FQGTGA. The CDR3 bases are TGTGCCAGCAGCTTTGGGACAGGGGGCGACTATGGCTACACCTTC. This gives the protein CASSFGTGGDYGYTF.

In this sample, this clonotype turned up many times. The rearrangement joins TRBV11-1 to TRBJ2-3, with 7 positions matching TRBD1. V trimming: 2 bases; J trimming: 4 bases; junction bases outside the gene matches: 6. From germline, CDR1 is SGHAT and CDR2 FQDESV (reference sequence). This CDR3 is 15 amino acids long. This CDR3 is CASSLRDRRADTQYF. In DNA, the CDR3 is TGTGCCAGCAGCTTACGGGACAGAAGGGCAGATACGCAGTATTTT.